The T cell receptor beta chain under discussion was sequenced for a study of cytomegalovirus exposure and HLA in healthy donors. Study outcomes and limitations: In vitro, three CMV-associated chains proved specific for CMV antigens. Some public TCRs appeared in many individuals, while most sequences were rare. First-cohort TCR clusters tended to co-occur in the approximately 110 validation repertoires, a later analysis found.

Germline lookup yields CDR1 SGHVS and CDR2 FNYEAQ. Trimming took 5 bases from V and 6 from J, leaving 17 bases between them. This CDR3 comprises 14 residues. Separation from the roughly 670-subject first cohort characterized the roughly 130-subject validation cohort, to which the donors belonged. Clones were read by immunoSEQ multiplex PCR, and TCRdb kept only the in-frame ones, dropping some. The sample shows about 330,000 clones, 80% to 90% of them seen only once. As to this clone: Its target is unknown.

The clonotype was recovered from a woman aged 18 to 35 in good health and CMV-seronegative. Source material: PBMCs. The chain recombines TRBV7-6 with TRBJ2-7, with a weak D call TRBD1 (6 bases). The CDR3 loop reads CASSPGTTPGEQYF. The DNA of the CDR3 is TGTGCCAGCAGCCCTGGGACAACCCCGGGCGAGCAGTACTTC.